This TCR beta chain came from a study of blood T cell repertoires in COVID-19. CDR1 is MNHEY and CDR2 is SVGAGI in the germline V gene. V gave up 6 bases and J gave up 2 bases, with 14 bases separating them. There are 15 residues in the CDR3. Clones were read by immunoSEQ multiplex PCR, and TCRdb kept only the in-frame ones, dropping some. Among about 60,000 clones listed, more than 75% were seen once. In its sample, this clone was seen a few times. This sequence was found in a man at least 80 years old with acute or convalescent COVID-19. Sequencing input: peripheral blood. The chain uses TRBV6-5 and TRBJ1-5; D unclear. The CDR3 loop is CASRVEGWGNQPQHF. CDR3 in DNA: TGTGCCAGCAGGGTGGAGGGATGGGGCAATCAGCCCCAGCATTTT.